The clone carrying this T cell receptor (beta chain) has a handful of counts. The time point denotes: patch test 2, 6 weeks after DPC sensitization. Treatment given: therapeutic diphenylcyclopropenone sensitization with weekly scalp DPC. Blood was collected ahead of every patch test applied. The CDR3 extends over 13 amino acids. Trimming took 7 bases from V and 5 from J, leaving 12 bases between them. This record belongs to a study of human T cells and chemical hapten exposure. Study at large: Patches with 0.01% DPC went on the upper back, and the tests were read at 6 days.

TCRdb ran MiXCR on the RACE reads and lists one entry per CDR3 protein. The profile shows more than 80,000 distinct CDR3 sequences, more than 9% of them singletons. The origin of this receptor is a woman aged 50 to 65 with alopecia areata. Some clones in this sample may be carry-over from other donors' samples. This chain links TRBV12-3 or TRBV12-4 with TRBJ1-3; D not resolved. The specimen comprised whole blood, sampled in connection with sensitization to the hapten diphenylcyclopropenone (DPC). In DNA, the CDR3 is TGTGCCAGCACACTGGAACCGAGAAACACCATATATTTT. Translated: CASTLEPRNTIYF.